This T cell receptor beta chain originates from a study of T cell repertoires in cytomegalovirus infection. TCRdb re-derived calls from the reads in MiXCR, one entry per CDR3 protein. The sample has roughly 240,000 distinct CDR3 sequences; approximately 6.7% are singletons. Germline values: CDR1 SGHTA, CDR2 FQGNSA. The CDR3 has 14 residues. J was trimmed by 7 bases and V by 5 bases; bases with no gene match: 8. In its sample, this clonotype was seen many times. The TCR was taken from a human donor in good health (CMV status not recorded). Some clones in this sample may be carry-over from other donors' samples. The specimen sequenced was PBMCs. The chain employs TRBV7-2 and TRBJ1-2; 9 nucleotides line up with TRBD1. The CDR3 loop is CASSAADRGGGYTF. Written as DNA, the CDR3 is TGTGCCAGCAGCGCGGCGGACAGGGGCGGTGGCTACACCTTC.